This T cell receptor beta chain emerged from a study of T-cell reconstitution after alpha-beta-depleted transplantation in children. Unique molecular identifiers were incorporated during preparation of the TCRbeta library. Using its own MiXCR run on the PCR reads, TCRdb lists one record per CDR3 protein. Of 500,000 or so distinct CDR3 sequences detected, approximately 32% appear once; the ten largest clones hold under 3%. The CDR3 has 13 amino acids. Trimming removed 2 bases at V and 6 bases at J, with 10 bases between. The chain is built from TRBV12-3 or TRBV12-4 and TRBJ1-1, with D possibly being TRBD1 (5 bases). The sequenced sample was PBMCs from the stem cell graft donor, obtained from the stem cell graft. The clonotype was recovered from a human donor who donated a stem cell graft to a child with aplastic anemia. Here the CDR3 reads CASSLRGSPEAFF. The CDR3 bases are TGTGCCAGCAGTTTACGGGGGTCCCCTGAAGCTTTCTTT.